The T cell receptor (beta chain) described here comes from a study of blood T cell dynamics during melanoma immunotherapy. General study points: At W3, later disease-control patients showed bifurcated PBMC repertoire changes, unlike progressors. Whether repertoire-driving clones were melanoma-specific could not be determined.

A word on this clone: Its antigen is unknown.

The CDR3 contains 15 residues. CDR1 is GTSNPN and CDR2 is SVGIG in the germline V gene (reference sequence). The V end lost 0 bases, the J end lost 4 bases, and 16 bases lay between the germline ends. Assay used: immunoSEQ multiplex PCR; TCRdb lists only in-frame clones, some missing. The repertoire holds more than 6,500 clones, with about 84% as singletons. Time point reported: week 3, after first cycle of checkpoint inhibitor. The chain carries TRBV30 and TRBJ2-7, with D perhaps matching TRBD1 or TRBD2 (5 bases each). Sequencing was performed on blood, taken from a patient treated with checkpoint blockade. This receptor was obtained from a human donor with melanoma. The CDR3, as DNA: TGTGCCTGGAGTGTAGGGGCGGGTAGCGCTTACGAGCAGTACTTC. Protein: CAWSVGAGSAYEQYF.